Below, one T cell receptor beta chain is given with its context. No antigen is known for it. Each CD8+ T cell subset was flow-sorted in triplicate, and 300,000 or so cells per subset were placed directly into RLT lysis buffer. To keep memory contaminants out, a stringent definition of naive CD8+ T cells was applied: CD45RO-CCR7+CD27+CD95-. Peripheral blood mononuclear cells were isolated from buffy coats by standard density gradient centrifugation. A FACSAria III was used to flow-sort naive CXCR3-negative and CXCR3-positive CD8+ T cells. Total RNA was extracted from sorted cells using an RNeasy Mini Kit. This record belongs to a study of CXCR3-negative and CXCR3-positive naive CD8 T cells (dated by TCRdb to the late 2010s). About the investigation overall: Some 150 million TRB reads were obtained in total, roughly 1.5 +/- 0.3 million reads per library. Naive subsets from five or six donors and memory cells from 3 donors were included in the TRBV-TRBJ cluster analysis. Data from some twelve donors, pooled across two independent experiments, went into the diversity and physicochemical repertoire analyses. What the research found in general, with its limitations: Naive CXCR3-negative and CXCR3-positive cells from the same donor showed similar TRBV-TRBJ usage, whereas memory cells showed distinct patterns. Comparably high repertoire diversity was found in both naive subsets, whereas much lower repertoire diversity was found in memory CD8+ T cells. Compared with CXCR3-negative naive cells, CXCR3-positive naive cells had TRB CDR3s with higher hydrophobicity (lower Kidera factor 4), lower energy, and higher strength and volume indices. Freshly isolated PBMCs were used for most assays because CXCR3 expression partially decreased after cryopreservation. Because surface CD5, which is linked to self-reactivity in mice, was comparable between the naive subsets, TCR interaction strength was also inferred from TRB CDR3 physicochemical properties.

The CDR3 contains 14 residues, cysteine and phenylalanine counted. No DNA sequence is on record. CDR1 LGHDT and CDR2 YNNKEL are derived from the germline V gene (reference sequence). These reads were obtained on a NextSeq 550. The Human TCR Profiling Kit (MiLaboratory) was used to make UMI-labeled 5' RACE TRB cDNA libraries. The full amount of extracted RNA was used for cDNA synthesis, and the full amount of resulting cDNA was used for PCR amplification. Libraries were prepared in parallel with an identical number of PCR cycles. Processing in the source paper ran as follows. With a minimum of two reads required per UMI, MIGEC and MiXCR pulled out about 52,000 +/- 9,100 unique UMI-labeled TRB cDNA molecules from each library. Each library averaged about 40,000 +/- 10,000 functional in-frame TRB CDR3 nucleotide clonotypes without stop codons. Diversity metrics, including normalized Shannon-Wiener and Chao1, were computed in VDJtools after downsampling to 5000 UMI-labeled TRB molecules per sample. Clonotype-size-weighted physicochemical properties of the central five CDR3 residues (interaction energy, strength, volume and Kidera factor 4) were computed in VDJtools. Reprocessed by TCRdb, the reads give a single entry per CDR3 protein sequence, without DNA. None of the V and J calls come from the authors' own analysis; TCRdb made them. This sample's records show 40,000 to 50,000 distinct CDR3 sequences. The ten largest make up 2% to 2.5% of the sample.

The chain is encoded by TRBV3-1 joined to TRBJ1-4; TCRdb returns TRBD1, unconfirmable since there is no DNA. The sequence was obtained from a human donor in good health. Some clones in this sample may be carry-over from other donors' samples. Material for sequencing was naive CXCR3- CD8+ T cells from blood. The sample's cell subset or site label, in plain terms: CD45RO-CCR7+CD27+CD95- naive CD8+ T cells lacking CXCR3 (TNR3-). CDR3 region: CASSLPGGGEKLFF.